The rows below give T cell receptor beta chains drawn from one sample of a study of blood T cell repertoires in COVID-19. Clones were sequenced by immunoSEQ multiplex PCR, and TCRdb holds only the in-frame ones, with some missing. Of hundreds of thousands of clones listed, 89% are singletons. Source material: peripheral blood. These receptors all stem from a woman aged 60 to 75 with acute or convalescent COVID-19. CDR3s include the opening cysteine and the closing phenylalanine or tryptophan. D genes are given only for firm matches.

TRBV3-1/TRBV3-2	TRBJ2-1	-	CASSRGQGTNEQFF	TGTGCCAGCAGTCGGGGTCAGGGGACGAATGAGCAGTTCTTC
TRBV6-2/TRBV6-3	TRBJ1-5	TRBD1	CASSYGDRGNNQPQHF	TGTGCCAGCAGTTATGGGGACAGGGGGAACAATCAGCCCCAGCATTTT
TRBV11-1	TRBJ2-2	TRBD2	CASSFTSGGGTGELFF	TGTGCCAGCAGCTTTACGAGCGGGGGGGGCACCGGGGAGCTGTTTTTT
TRBV9	TRBJ2-7	-	CASSEGGAEAYEQYF	TGTGCCAGCAGCGAAGGAGGGGCAGAGGCCTACGAGCAGTACTTC
TRBV13	TRBJ1-1	-	CASSPAINTEAFF	TGTGCCAGCAGCCCCGCGATAAACACTGAAGCTTTCTTT
TRBV14	TRBJ1-6	TRBD1	CASSPDRVYNSPLHF	TGTGCCAGCAGCCCGGACAGGGTTTATAATTCACCCCTCCACTTT
TRBV27	TRBJ2-1	TRBD1	CASSGGQGTGYYNEQFF	TGTGCCAGCAGTGGGGGACAGGGCACGGGCTACTACAATGAGCAGTTCTTC
TRBV7-8	TRBJ2-7	TRBD2	CASSLADSASGSEQYF	TGTGCCAGCAGCTTAGCGGACAGCGCTAGCGGGAGCGAGCAGTACTTC
TRBV28	TRBJ1-2	TRBD1	CASIPTAGTGNYGYTF	TGTGCCAGCATTCCGACAGCCGGGACAGGGAACTATGGCTACACCTTC
TRBV4-3	TRBJ2-7	TRBD2	CASSQWPNGEGLSYEQYF	TGCGCCAGCAGCCAATGGCCTAATGGGGAGGGCCTATCCTACGAGCAGTACTTC
TRBV21-1	TRBJ1-5	-	CASSPPRGRNQPQHF	TGTGCCAGCAGCCCCCCCCGGGGGAGGAATCAGCCCCAGCATTTT
TRBV7-8	TRBJ1-2	-	CASSLTTTGKYGYTF	TGTGCCAGCAGCTTAACCACAACAGGGAAGTATGGCTACACCTTC
TRBV2	TRBJ2-5	-	CASSVEGGKTQYF	TGTGCCAGCAGTGTAGAGGGTGGCAAGACCCAGTACTTC
TRBV27	TRBJ2-2	-	CASSLHQTGELFF	TGTGCCAGCAGTTTACATCAAACCGGGGAGCTGTTTTTT
TRBV5-8	TRBJ1-1	-	CASSRDRNTEAFF	TGTGCCAGCAGCAGAGACAGGAACACTGAAGCTTTCTTT
TRBV6-1	TRBJ1-5	-	CASSEATYNQPQHF	TGTGCCAGCAGTGAAGCGACATACAATCAGCCCCAGCATTTT
TRBV6-1	TRBJ1-6	TRBD1	CASSELTGVTYNSPLHF	TGTGCCAGCAGTGAGTTAACAGGGGTCACCTATAATTCACCCCTCCACTTT
TRBV6-5	TRBJ2-1	-	CALWEWNEQFF	TGTGCCCTGTGGGAGTGGAATGAGCAGTTCTTC
TRBV29-1	TRBJ2-1	TRBD2	CSAVKREPPYNEQFF	TGCAGCGCGGTTAAGCGGGAGCCACCTTACAATGAGCAGTTCTTC
TRBV7-6	TRBJ2-5	TRBD2	CASSLVIISGRQETQYF	TGTGCCAGCAGCTTAGTCATAATCAGCGGGAGACAAGAGACCCAGTACTTC
TRBV24-1	TRBJ2-1	TRBD2	CATSDSDPLGLAGESYNEQFF	TGTGCCACCAGTGATTCTGACCCGTTGGGACTAGCGGGAGAGTCCTACAATGAGCAGTTCTTC
TRBV7-8	TRBJ1-5	TRBD1	CASSRTRQGGQPQHF	TGTGCCAGCAGCCGTACTAGACAGGGAGGTCAGCCCCAGCATTTT
TRBV5-1	TRBJ1-3	-	CASSFGVSGNTIYF	TGCGCCAGCAGCTTCGGGGTCTCTGGAAACACCATATATTTT
TRBV21-1	TRBJ2-7	-	CASSKFRRDRAYEQYF	TGTGCCAGCAGCAAGTTCCGCCGGGACAGGGCTTACGAGCAGTACTTC
TRBV6-5	TRBJ1-1	TRBD1	CASGRQGVNTEAFF	TGTGCCAGCGGTAGACAGGGGGTGAACACTGAAGCTTTCTTT
TRBV9	TRBJ1-2	TRBD1	CASSARQGAKYGYTF	TGTGCCAGCAGCGCCCGACAGGGGGCGAAATATGGCTACACCTTC
TRBV3-1/TRBV3-2	TRBJ2-7	TRBD2	CASSLAGGSYEQYF	TGTGCCAGCAGCCTAGCGGGGGGATCCTACGAGCAGTACTTC
TRBV7-2	TRBJ2-7	TRBD2	CASSPRTSGGYEQYF	TGTGCCAGCAGCCCCCGGACTAGCGGGGGCTACGAGCAGTACTTC
TRBV19	TRBJ1-4	-	CASSGGITGWNEKLFF	TGTGCCAGTAGTGGAGGAATTACAGGGTGGAACGAAAAACTGTTTTTT
TRBV25-1	TRBJ1-2	-	CASSQLYGYTF	TGTGCCAGCAGTCAACTGTATGGCTACACCTTC
TRBV19	TRBJ2-7	-	CASSTGRIGGIKSYEQYF	TGTGCCAGTAGTACCGGACGAATTGGGGGGATCAAGTCCTACGAGCAGTACTTC
TRBV7-2	TRBJ2-5	-	CASSTSYQETQYF	TGTGCCAGCAGCACTTCGTACCAAGAGACCCAGTACTTC
TRBV19	TRBJ2-1	-	CASSRQGFYNEQFF	TGTGCCAGTAGTCGTCAGGGGTTCTACAATGAGCAGTTCTTC
TRBV28	TRBJ1-2	TRBD1	CASSPWDSNYGYTF	TGTGCCAGCAGTCCCTGGGACAGTAACTATGGCTACACCTTC
TRBV18	TRBJ1-5	TRBD1	CASSLSGGEVQPQHF	TGTGCCAGCTCTCTCTCAGGGGGCGAAGTTCAGCCCCAGCATTTT